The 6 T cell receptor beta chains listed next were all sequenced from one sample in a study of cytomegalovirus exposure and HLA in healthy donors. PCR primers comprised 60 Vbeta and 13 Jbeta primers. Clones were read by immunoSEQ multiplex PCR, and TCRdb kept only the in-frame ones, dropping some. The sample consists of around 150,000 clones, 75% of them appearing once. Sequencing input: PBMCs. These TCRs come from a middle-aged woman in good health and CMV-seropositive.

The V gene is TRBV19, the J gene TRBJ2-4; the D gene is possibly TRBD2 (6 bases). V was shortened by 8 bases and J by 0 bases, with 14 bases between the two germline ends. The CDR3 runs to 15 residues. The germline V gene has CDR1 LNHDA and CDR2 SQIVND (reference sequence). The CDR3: CASGGTRLAKNIQYF. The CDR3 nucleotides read TGTGCCAGTGGGGGGACCCGACTAGCCAAAAACATTCAGTACTTC.

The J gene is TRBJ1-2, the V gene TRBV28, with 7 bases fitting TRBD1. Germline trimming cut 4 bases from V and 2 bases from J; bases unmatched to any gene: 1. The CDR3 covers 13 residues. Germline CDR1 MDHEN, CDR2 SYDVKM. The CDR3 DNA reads TGTGCCAGCAGTTCGACAGGGAACTATGGCTACACCTTC. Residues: CASSSTGNYGYTF.

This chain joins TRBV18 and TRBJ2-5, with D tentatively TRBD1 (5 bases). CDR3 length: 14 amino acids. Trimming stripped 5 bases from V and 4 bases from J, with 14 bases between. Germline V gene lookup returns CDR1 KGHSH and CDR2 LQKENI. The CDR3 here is CASSYVGPGETQYF. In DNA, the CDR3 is TGTGCCAGCTCATACGTGGGGCCGGGAGAGACCCAGTACTTC.

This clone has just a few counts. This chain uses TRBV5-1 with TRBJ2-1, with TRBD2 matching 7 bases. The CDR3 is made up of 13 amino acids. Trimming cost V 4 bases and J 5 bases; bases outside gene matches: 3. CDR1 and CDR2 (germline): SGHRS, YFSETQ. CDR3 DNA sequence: TGCGCCAGCAGCACACTAGCGAACAATGAGCAGTTCTTC. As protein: CASSTLANNEQFF.

For the CDR3, the DNA is TGTGCCAGCAGTTCCAGGGAAGGTAAAAACATTCAGTACTTC. Amino acid sequence: CASSSREGKNIQYF. This chain links TRBV27 with TRBJ2-4; D perhaps matches TRBD1 (5 bases). Trimming removed 4 bases from V and 4 bases from J, with 11 bases in between. CDR1 and CDR2 from the germline V gene are MNHEY and SMNVEV (reference sequence). This CDR3 contains 14 residues.

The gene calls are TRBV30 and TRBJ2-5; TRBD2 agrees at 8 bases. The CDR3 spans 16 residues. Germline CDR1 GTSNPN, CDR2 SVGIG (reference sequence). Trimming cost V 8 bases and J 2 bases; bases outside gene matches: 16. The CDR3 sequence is CAGSMRGALPQETQYF. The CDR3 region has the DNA TGTGCCGGCTCTATGCGGGGGGCCTTGCCGCAAGAGACCCAGTACTTC. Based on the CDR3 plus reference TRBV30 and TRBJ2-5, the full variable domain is SQTIHQWPATLVQPVGSPLSLECTVEGTSNPNLYWYRQAAGRGLQLLFYSVGIGQISSEVPQNLSASRPQDRQFILSSKKLLLSDSGFYLCAGSMRGALPQETQYFGPGTRLLVL.